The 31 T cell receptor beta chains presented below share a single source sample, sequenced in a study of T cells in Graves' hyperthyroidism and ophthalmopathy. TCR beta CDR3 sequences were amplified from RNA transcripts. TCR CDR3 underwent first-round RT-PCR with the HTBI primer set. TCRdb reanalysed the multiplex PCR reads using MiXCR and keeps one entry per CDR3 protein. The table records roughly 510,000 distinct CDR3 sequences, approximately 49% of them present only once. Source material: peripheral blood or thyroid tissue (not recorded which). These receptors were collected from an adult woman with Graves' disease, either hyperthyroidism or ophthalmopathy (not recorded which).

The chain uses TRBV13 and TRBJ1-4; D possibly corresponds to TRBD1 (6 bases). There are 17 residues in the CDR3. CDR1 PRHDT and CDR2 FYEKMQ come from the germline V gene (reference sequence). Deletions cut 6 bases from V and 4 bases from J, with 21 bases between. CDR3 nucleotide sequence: TGTGCCAGCAGTACGAGCCGGCTTGGGGGCCTTAATGAAAAACTGTTTTTT. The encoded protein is CASSTSRLGGLNEKLFF. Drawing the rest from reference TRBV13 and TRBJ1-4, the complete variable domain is AAGVIQSPRHLIKEKRETATLKCYPIPRHDTVYWYQQGPGQDPQFLISFYEKMQSDKGSIPDRFSAQQFSDYHSELNMSSLELGDSALYFCASSTSRLGGLNEKLFFGSGTQLSVL.

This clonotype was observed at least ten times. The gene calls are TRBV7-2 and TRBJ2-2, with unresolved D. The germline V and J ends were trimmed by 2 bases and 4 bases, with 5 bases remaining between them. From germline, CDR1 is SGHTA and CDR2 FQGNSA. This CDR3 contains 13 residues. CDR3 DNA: TGTGCCAGCAGCTTATTCACCACCGGGGAGCTGTTTTTT. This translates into CASSLFTTGELFF.

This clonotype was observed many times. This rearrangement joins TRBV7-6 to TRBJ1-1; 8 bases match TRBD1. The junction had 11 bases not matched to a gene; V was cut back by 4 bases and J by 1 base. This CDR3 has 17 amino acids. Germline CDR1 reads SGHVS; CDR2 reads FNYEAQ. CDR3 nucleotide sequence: TGTGCCAGCAGCTACGACAGGGGAGTGAGATCGAACACTGAAGCTTTCTTT. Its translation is CASSYDRGVRSNTEAFF. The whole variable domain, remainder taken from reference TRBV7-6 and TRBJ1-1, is GAGVSQSPRYKVTKRGQDVALRCDPISGHVSLYWYRQALGQGPEFLTYFNYEAQQDKSGLPNDRFSAERPEGSISTLTIQRTEQRDSAMYRCASSYDRGVRSNTEAFFGQGTRLTVV.

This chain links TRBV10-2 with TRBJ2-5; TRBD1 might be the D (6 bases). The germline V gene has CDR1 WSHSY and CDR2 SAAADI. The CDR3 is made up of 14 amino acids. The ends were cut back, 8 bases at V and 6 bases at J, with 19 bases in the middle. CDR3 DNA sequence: TGCGCCAGCTGCAACCGGGACACCGGGAAGACCCAGTACTTC. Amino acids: CASCNRDTGKTQYF.

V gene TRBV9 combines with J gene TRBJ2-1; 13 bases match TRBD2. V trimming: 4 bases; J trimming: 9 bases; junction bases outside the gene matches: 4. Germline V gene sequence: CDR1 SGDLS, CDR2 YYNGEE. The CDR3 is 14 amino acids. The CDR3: CASSTSGRGSEQFF. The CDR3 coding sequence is TGTGCCAGCAGCACTAGCGGGAGGGGGAGTGAGCAGTTCTTC.

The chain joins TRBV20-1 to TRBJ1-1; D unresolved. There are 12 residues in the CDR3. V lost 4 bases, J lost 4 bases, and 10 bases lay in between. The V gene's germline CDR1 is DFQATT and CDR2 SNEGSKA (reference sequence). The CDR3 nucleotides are TGCAGTGCTACGCTAACGGGCACTGAAGCTTTCTTT. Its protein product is CSATLTGTEAFF.

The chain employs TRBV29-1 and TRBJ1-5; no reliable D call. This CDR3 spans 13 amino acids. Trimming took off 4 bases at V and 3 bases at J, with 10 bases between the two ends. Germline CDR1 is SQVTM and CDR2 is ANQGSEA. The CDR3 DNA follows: TGCAGCGTTGCGCGAAATATCAATCAGCCCCAGCATTTT. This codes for CSVARNINQPQHF.

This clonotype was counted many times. The CDR3 DNA reads as TGTGCCAGCAGCTTAGGGACAGGGAGCACACCCCTCCACTTT. It encodes CASSLGTGSTPLHF. The chain carries TRBV7-3 and TRBJ1-6; 9 bases line up with TRBD1. This CDR3 region has 14 residues. Trimming took 2 bases from V and 11 from J; bases not matched to a gene: 4. Germline CDR1 and CDR2: SGHTA and FQGTGA.

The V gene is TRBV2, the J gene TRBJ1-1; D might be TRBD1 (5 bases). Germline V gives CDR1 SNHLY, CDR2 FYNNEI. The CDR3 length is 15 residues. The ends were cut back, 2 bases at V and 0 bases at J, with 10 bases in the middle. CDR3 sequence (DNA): TGTGCCAGCAGTGAACAGACAGACTTGAACACTGAAGCTTTCTTT. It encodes CASSEQTDLNTEAFF.

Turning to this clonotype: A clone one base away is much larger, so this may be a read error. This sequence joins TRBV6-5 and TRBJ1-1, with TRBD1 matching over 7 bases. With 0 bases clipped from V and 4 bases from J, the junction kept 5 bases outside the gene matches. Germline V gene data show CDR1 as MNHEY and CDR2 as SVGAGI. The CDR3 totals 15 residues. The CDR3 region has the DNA TGTGCCAGCAGTTACTCGGGACAGCCGAGCACTGAAGCTTTCTTT. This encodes CASSYSGQPSTEAFF.

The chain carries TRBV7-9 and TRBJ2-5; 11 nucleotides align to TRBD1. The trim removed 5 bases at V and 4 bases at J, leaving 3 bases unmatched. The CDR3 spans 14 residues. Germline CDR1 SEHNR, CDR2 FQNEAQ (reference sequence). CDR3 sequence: CASSVGTGGETQYF. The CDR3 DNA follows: TGTGCCAGCAGCGTCGGGACAGGGGGAGAGACCCAGTACTTC.

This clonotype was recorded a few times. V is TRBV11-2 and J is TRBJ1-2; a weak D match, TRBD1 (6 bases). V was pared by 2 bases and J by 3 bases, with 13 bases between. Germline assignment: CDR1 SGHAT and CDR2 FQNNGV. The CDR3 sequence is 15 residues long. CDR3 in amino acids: CASSLRGAAHYGYTF. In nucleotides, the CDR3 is TGTGCCAGCAGCTTAAGGGGGGCAGCTCACTATGGCTACACCTTC.

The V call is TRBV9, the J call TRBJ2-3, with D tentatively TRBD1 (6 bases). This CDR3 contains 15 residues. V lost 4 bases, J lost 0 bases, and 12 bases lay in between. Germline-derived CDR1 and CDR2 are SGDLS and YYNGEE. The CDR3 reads CASSYAGTSTDTQYF. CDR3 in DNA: TGTGCCAGCAGCTATGCCGGGACAAGCACAGATACGCAGTATTTT.

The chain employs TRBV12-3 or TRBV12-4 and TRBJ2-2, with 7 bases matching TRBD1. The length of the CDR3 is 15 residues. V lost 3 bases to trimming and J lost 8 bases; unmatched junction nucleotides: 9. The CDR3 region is CASSLAGGSAGELFF. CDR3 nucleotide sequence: TGTGCCAGCAGTTTGGCAGGGGGTTCGGCGGGGGAGCTGTTTTTT.

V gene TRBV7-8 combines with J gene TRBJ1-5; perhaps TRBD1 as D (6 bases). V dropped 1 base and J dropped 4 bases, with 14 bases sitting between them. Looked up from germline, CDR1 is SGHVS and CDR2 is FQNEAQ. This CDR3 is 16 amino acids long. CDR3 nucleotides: TGTGCCAGCAGCTTAGTAACGGGACAAGGGAATCAGCCCCAGCATTTT. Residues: CASSLVTGQGNQPQHF.

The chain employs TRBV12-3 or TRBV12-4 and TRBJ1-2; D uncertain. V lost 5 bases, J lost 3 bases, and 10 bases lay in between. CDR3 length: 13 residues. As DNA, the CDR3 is TGTGCCAGCAGTCGGGCAGCTTACTATGGCTACACCTTC. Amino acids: CASSRAAYYGYTF.

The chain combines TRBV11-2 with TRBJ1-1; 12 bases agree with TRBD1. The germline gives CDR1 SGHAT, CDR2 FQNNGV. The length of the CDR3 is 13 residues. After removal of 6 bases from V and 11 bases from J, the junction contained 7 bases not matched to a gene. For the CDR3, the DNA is TGTGCCAGCAGTTGGGGACAGGGGGCGAGGGCTTTCTTT. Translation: CASSWGQGARAFF.

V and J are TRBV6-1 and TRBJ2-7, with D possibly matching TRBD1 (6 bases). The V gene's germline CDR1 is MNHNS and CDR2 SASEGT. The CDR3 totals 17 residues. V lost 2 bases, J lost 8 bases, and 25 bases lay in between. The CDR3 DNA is TGTGCCAGCAGTGAATGCAGGGGCTTCGACCCCCTATACCAGCAGTACTTC. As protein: CASSECRGFDPLYQQYF.

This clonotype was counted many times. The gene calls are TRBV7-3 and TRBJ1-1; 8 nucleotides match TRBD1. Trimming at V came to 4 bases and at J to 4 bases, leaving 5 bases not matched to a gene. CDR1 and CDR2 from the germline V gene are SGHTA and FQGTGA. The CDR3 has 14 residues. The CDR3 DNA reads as TGTGCCAGCAGCTCTCAAACAGGGGGCACTGAAGCTTTCTTT. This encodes CASSSQTGGTEAFF. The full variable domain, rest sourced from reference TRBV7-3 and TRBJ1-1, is GAGVSQTPSNKVTEKGKYVELRCDPISGHTALYWYRQSLGQGPEFLIYFQGTGAADDSGLPNDRFFAVRPEGSVSTLKIQRTERGDSAVYLCASSSQTGGTEAFFGQGTRLTVV.

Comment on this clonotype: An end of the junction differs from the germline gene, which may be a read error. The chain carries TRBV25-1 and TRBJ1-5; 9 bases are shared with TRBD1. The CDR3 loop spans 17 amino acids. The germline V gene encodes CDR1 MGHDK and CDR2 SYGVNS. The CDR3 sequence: CACSVVGTGGSNQPQHF. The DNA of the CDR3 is TGTGCCTGCAGCGTTGTAGGAACAGGGGGCAGCAATCAGCCCCAGCATTTT.

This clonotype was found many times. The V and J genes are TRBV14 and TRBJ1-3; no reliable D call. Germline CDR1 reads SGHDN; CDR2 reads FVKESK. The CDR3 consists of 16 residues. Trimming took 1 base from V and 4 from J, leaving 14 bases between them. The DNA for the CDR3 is TGTGCCAGCAGCCAAGTCACCGGGATATCGGGAAACACCATATATTTT. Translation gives CASSQVTGISGNTIYF.

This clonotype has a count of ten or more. The CDR3 loop is CATSRVKGANEKLFF. CDR3 coding DNA: TGTGCCACCAGCAGAGTAAAGGGGGCTAATGAAAAACTGTTTTTT. This chain joins TRBV15 and TRBJ1-4; possible D gene TRBD1, 6 bases. V was clipped by 1 base and J by 3 bases, with 9 bases between them. The CDR3 runs to 15 residues. The germline CDR1 and CDR2 sequences are LNHNV and YYDKDF (reference sequence).

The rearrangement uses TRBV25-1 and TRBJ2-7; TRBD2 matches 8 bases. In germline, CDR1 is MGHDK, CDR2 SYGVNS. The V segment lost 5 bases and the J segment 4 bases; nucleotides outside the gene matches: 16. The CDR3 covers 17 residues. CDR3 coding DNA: TGTGCCAGCAGTTACTCGCTAGCGGGTTGGGCTGGGTACGAGCAGTACTTC. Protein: CASSYSLAGWAGYEQYF.

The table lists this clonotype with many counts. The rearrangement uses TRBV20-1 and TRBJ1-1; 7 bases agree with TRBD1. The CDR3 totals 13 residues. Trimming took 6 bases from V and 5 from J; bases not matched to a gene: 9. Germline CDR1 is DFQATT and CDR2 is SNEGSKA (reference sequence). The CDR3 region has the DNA TGCAGTGCGATAGGGGGCGTTGATACTGAAGCTTTCTTT. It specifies CSAIGGVDTEAFF.

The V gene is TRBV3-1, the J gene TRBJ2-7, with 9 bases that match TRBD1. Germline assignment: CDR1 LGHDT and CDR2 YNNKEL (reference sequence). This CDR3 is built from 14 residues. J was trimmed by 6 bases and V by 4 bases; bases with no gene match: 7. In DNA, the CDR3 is TGTGCCAGCAGCCCCGGGACAGGGACCGCCGAGCAGTACTTC. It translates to CASSPGTGTAEQYF.

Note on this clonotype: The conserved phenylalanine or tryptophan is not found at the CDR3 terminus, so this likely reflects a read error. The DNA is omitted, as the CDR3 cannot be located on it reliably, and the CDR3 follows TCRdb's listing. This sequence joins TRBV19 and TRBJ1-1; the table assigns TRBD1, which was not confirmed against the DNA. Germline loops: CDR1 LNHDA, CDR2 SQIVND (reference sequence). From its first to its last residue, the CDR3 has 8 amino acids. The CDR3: CASTVQGI.

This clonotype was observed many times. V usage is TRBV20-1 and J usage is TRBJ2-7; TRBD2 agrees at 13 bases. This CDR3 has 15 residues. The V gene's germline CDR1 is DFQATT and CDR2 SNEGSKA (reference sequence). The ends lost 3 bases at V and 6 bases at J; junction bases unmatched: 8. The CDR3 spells CSARNGLAGVGEQYF. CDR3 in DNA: TGCAGTGCTAGGAATGGACTAGCGGGAGTGGGCGAGCAGTACTTC.

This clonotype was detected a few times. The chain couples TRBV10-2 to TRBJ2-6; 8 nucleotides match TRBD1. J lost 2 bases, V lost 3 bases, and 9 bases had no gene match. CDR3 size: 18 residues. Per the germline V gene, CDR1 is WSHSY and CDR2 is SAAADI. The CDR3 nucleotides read TGCGCCAGCAGTGACCCCTGGACAGGGAGGACTGGGGCCAACGTCCTGACTTTC. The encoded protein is CASSDPWTGRTGANVLTF.

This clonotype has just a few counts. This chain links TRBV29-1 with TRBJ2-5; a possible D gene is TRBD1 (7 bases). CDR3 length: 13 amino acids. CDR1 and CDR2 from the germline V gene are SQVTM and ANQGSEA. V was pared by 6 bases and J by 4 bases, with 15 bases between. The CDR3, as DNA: TGCAGCGTAGGAGGAGGGGGCAGAGAGACCCAGTACTTC. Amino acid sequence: CSVGGGGRETQYF. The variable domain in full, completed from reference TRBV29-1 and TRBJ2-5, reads SAVISQKPSRDICQRGTSLTIQCQVDSQVTMMFWYRQQPGQSLTLIATANQGSEATYESGFVIDKFPISRPNLTFSTLTVSNMSPEDSSIYLCSVGGGGRETQYFGPGTRLLVL.

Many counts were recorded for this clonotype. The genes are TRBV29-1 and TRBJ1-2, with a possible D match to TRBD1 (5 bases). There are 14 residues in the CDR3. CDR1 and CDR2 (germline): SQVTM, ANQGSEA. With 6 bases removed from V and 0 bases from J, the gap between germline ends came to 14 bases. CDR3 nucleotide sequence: TGCAGCGTCCCCCGGGGCTCCCCTAACTATGGCTACACCTTC. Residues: CSVPRGSPNYGYTF. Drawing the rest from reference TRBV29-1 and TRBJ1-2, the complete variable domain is SAVISQKPSRDICQRGTSLTIQCQVDSQVTMMFWYRQQPGQSLTLIATANQGSEATYESGFVIDKFPISRPNLTFSTLTVSNMSPEDSSIYLCSVPRGSPNYGYTFGSGTRLTVV.

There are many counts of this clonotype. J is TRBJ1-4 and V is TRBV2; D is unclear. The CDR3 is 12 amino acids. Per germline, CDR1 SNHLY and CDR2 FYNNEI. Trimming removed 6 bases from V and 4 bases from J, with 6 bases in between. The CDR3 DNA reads TGTGCCAGCAGGTTTAATAATGAAAAACTGTTTTTT. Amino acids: CASRFNNEKLFF.